This T cell receptor beta chain was documented in a study of T cells expressing NK-cell markers. From its re-call of the 5' RACE reads, TCRdb lists each CDR3 protein once, without DNA. In total, the table holds some 500,000 distinct CDR3 sequences. The CDR3 runs to 13 residues. Germline assignment: CDR1 SQVTM and CDR2 ANQGSEA. The J gene is TRBJ2-1, the V gene TRBV29-1. The material sequenced was blood T cells: a sorted CD56 or NKG2C T cell subset, CD4+ or CD8+ T cells, or bulk PBMC T cells (not recorded which). The clonotype originates from a woman aged 45-60 years in good health. The CDR3 loop reads CSAPSTPYNEQFF.